This entry features one T cell receptor (beta chain) sequence. As yet, its antigen is unknown. Uncontrolled infection, other autoimmune disease, pregnancy and lactation each barred patients from inclusion. Every diagnosis used clinical symptoms, serum thyroxine and TRAb, thyroid ultrasound and orbital computed tomography. Fresh peripheral blood, around 11 ml of it, supplied the PBMCs. This specimen comes from a study of T cells in Graves' hyperthyroidism and ophthalmopathy. The CDR3 regions of TCR beta were amplified from RNA transcripts. First-round RT-PCR targeting the TCR CDR3 was performed with the HTBI primer set. TCRdb reprocessed the multiplex PCR reads with MiXCR, giving one entry per CDR3 protein. The sample has approximately 530,000 distinct CDR3 sequences; 15% to 20% are singletons. Study-wide results and limits: Blood shared most expanded thyroid clonotypes above 0.001.

Trimming shortened V by 4 bases and J by 5 bases, and 15 bases separated the two germline ends. The length of the CDR3 is 14 residues. Germline CDR1 is LGHDT and CDR2 is YNNKEL (reference sequence). The TCR was taken from a man in his forties or fifties with Graves' ophthalmopathy. Sample: blood. J is TRBJ2-7 and V is TRBV3-1, with D possibly matching TRBD2 (6 bases). CDR3 in amino acids: CASSPAKGGDEQYF. The DNA of the CDR3 is TGTGCCAGCAGCCCTGCGAAGGGCGGGGACGAGCAGTACTTC.